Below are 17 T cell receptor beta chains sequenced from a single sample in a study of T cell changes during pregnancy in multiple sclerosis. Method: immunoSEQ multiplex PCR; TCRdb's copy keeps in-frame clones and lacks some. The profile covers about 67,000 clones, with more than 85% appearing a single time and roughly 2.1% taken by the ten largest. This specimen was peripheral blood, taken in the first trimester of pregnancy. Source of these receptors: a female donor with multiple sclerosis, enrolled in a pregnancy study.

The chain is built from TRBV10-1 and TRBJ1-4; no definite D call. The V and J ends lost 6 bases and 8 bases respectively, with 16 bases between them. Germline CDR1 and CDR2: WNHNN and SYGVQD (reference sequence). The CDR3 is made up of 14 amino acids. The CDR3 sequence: CASRMFPIREKLFF. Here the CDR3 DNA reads TGCGCCAGCAGGATGTTCCCAATCCGGGAAAAACTGTTTTTT.

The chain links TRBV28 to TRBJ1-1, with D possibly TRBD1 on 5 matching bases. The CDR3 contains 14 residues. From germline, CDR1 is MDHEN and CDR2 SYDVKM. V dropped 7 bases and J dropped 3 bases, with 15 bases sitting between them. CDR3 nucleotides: TGTGCCAGCACCCCCAATGCAGGGTACACTGAAGCTTTCTTT. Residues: CASTPNAGYTEAFF.

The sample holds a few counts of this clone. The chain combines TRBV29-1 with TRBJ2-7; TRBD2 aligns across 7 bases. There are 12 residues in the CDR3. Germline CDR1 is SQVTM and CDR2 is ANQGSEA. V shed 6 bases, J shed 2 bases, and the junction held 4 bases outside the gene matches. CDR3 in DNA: TGCAGCGTAGCTAGCGGCGCCTACGAGCAGTACTTC. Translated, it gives CSVASGAYEQYF.

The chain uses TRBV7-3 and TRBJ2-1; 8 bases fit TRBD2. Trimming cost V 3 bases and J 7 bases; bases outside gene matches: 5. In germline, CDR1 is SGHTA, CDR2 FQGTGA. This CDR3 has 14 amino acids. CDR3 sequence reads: CASSFYGGANEQFF. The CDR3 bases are TGTGCCAGCAGCTTTTACGGGGGGGCGAATGAGCAGTTCTTC. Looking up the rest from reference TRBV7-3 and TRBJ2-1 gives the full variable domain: GAGVSQTPSNKVTEKGKYVELRCDPISGHTALYWYRQSLGQGPEFLIYFQGTGAADDSGLPNDRFFAVRPEGSVSTLKIQRTERGDSAVYLCASSFYGGANEQFFGPGTRLTVL.

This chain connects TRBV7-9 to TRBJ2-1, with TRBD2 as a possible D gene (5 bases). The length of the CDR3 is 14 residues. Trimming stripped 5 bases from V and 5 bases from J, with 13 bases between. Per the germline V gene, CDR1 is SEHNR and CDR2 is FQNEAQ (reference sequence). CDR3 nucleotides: TGTGCCAGCAGCCCCCTCCTAGCCAACAATGAGCAGTTCTTC. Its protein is CASSPLLANNEQFF.

CDR3 protein: CASSGARGETGELFF. Here the CDR3 DNA reads TGTGCCAGCAGTGGCGCCAGGGGCGAAACCGGGGAGCTGTTTTTT. This rearrangement joins TRBV6-1 to TRBJ2-2, with D possibly being TRBD1 (6 bases). Trimming left V 4 bases short and J 5 bases short, with 14 bases between. Germline V gene data show CDR1 as MNHNS and CDR2 as SASEGT. This CDR3 comprises 15 residues.

CDR3 amino acids: CAWSVRLPEAFF. The CDR3 coding sequence is TGTGCCTGGAGTGTAAGACTCCCTGAAGCTTTCTTT. V is TRBV30 and J is TRBJ1-1, with no clear D. The germline V gene has CDR1 GTSNPN and CDR2 SVGIG (reference sequence). There are 12 residues in the CDR3. The ends were cut back, 0 bases at V and 6 bases at J, with 8 bases in the middle.

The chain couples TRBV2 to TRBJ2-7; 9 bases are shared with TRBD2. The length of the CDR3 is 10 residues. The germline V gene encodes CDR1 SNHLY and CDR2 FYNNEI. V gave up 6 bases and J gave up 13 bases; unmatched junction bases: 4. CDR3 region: CASRAGTSYF. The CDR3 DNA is TGTGCCAGCAGGGCCGGGACTAGCTACTTC.

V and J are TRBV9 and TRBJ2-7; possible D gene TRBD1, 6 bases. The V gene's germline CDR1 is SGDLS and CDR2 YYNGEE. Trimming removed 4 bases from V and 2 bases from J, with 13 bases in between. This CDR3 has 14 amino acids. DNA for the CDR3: TGTGCCAGCAGCCCCCGGGACACACCCTACGAGCAGTACTTC. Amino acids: CASSPRDTPYEQYF. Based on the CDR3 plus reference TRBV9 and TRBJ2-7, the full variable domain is DSGVTQTPKHLITATGQRVTLRCSPRSGDLSVYWYQQSLDQGLQFLIQYYNGEERAKGNILERFSAQQFPDLHSELNLSSLELGDSALYFCASSPRDTPYEQYFGPGTRLTVT.

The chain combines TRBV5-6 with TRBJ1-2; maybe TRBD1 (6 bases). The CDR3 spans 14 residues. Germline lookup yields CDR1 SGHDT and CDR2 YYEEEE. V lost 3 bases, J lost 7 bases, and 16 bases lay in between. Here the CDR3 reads CASSSGQPHTGYTF. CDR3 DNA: TGTGCCAGCAGCTCCGGACAGCCTCATACTGGCTACACCTTC. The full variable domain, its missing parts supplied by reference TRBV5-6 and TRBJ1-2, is DAGVTQSPTHLIKTRGQQVTLRCSPKSGHDTVSWYQQALGQGPQFIFQYYEEEERQRGNFPDRFSGHQFPNYSSELNVNALLLGDSALYLCASSSGQPHTGYTFGSGTRLTVV.

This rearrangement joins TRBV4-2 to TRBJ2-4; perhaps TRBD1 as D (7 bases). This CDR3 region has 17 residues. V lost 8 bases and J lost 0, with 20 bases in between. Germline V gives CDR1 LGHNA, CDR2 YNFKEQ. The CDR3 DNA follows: TGTGCCAGCTCAGGGGGGAGACAGGGATTAGCCAAAAACATTCAGTACTTC. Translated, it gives CASSGGRQGLAKNIQYF.

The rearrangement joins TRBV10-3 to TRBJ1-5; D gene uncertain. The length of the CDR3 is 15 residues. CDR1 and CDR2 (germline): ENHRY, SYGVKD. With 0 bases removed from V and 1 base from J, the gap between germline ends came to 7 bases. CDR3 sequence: CAISESGASNQPQHF. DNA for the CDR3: TGTGCCATCAGTGAGTCGGGCGCAAGCAATCAGCCCCAGCATTTT.

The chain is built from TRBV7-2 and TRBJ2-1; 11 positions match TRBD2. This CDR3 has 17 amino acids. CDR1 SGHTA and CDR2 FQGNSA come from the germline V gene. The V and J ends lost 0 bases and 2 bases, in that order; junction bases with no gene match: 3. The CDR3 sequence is CASSLAASGGTYNEQFF. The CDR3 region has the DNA TGTGCCAGCAGCTTAGCGGCTAGCGGGGGGACCTACAATGAGCAGTTCTTC. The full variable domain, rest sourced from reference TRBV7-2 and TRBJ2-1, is GAGVSQSPSNKVTEKGKDVELRCDPISGHTALYWYRQSLGQGLEFLIYFQGNSAPDKSGLPSDRFSAERTGGSVSTLTIQRTQQEDSAVYLCASSLAASGGTYNEQFFGPGTRLTVL.

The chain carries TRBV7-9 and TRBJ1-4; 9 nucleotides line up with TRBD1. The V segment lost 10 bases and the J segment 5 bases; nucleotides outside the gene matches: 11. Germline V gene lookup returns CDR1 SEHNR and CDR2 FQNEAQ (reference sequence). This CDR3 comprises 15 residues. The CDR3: CATTIQGAKNEKLFF. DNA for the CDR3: TGTGCCACCACGATACAGGGGGCTAAGAATGAAAAACTGTTTTTT.

CDR3: CASSPGPVSGANVLTF. Written as DNA, the CDR3 is TGTGCCAGCTCACCTGGGCCGGTCTCTGGGGCCAACGTCCTGACTTTC. This rearrangement joins TRBV18 to TRBJ2-6; D not resolved. The length of the CDR3 is 16 residues. Germline V lookup: CDR1 KGHSH, CDR2 LQKENI. V was trimmed by 3 bases and J by 0 bases, leaving 9 bases between them.

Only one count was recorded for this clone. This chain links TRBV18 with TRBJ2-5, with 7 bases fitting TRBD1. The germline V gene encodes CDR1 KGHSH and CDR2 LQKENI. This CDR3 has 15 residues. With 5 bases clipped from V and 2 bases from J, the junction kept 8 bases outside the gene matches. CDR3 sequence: CASSAIDREQETQYF. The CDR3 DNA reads TGTGCCAGCTCAGCCATTGACAGGGAACAAGAGACCCAGTACTTC.

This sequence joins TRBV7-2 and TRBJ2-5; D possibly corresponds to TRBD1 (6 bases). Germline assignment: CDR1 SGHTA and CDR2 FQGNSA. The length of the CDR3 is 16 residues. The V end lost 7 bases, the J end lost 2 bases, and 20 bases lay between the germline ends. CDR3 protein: CASNRDIRTPQETQYF. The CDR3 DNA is TGTGCCAGCAACAGGGACATAAGAACGCCACAAGAGACCCAGTACTTC.